The 31 T cell receptor beta chains reported below all come from one sample, sequenced in a study of blood T cell repertoires in COVID-19. TCRdb's table, derived via immunoSEQ multiplex PCR, lists solely in-frame clones and lacks some. The sample holds 95,000 or so clones, 86% seen once. Source material: peripheral blood. The receptors shown here come from a man of 80 years or more with active or convalescent COVID-19.

This clone was recorded once. The chain employs TRBV14 and TRBJ1-1; 12 bases map to TRBD1. V was pared by 2 bases and J by 4 bases, with 11 bases of the junction left unmatched. This CDR3 has 18 residues. Germline V lookup: CDR1 SGHDN, CDR2 FVKESK. CDR3 nucleotides: TGTGCCAGCAGCCAAAAATCCGGGACAGGGGGCGTCAGCACTGAAGCTTTCTTT. The encoded protein is CASSQKSGTGGVSTEAFF.

The rearrangement uses TRBV7-2 and TRBJ2-1, with 10 bases fitting TRBD1. This CDR3 spans 14 amino acids. Looked up from germline, CDR1 is SGHTA and CDR2 is FQGNSA. Trimming cost V 8 bases and J 6 bases; bases outside gene matches: 7. The CDR3 DNA sequence: TGTGCCAGCGGGGGGACAGGGGCGGGCAATGAGCAGTTCTTC. Its translation is CASGGTGAGNEQFF. The variable domain in full, with the rest retrieved from reference TRBV7-2 and TRBJ2-1, is GAGVSQSPSNKVTEKGKDVELRCDPISGHTALYWYRQSLGQGLEFLIYFQGNSAPDKSGLPSDRFSAERTGGSVSTLTIQRTQQEDSAVYLCASGGTGAGNEQFFGPGTRLTVL.

A single count supports this clone. This sequence joins TRBV2 and TRBJ1-6, with 7 nucleotides matching TRBD1. With V trimmed by 6 bases and J by 6 bases, 2 bases remained unmatched. The CDR3 covers 13 residues. CDR1 SNHLY and CDR2 FYNNEI come from the germline V gene. The chain's CDR3 is CASSTGVNSPLHF. The CDR3 DNA reads TGTGCCAGCAGCACAGGGGTTAATTCACCCCTCCACTTT.

This clone has just one count. The chain combines TRBV19 with TRBJ2-1; TRBD1 matches at 11 bases. The CDR3 runs 17 residues. CDR1 and CDR2 (germline): LNHDA, SQIVND (reference sequence). V lost 0 bases, J lost 7 bases, and 8 bases stayed unmatched. CDR3 nucleotide sequence: TGTGCCAGTAGTATAGATCACGGACAGGGGGCCAGGAATGAGCAGTTCTTC. Protein product: CASSIDHGQGARNEQFF.

The rearrangement joins TRBV25-1 to TRBJ1-4; D unclear. The germline V and J ends were trimmed by 2 bases and 8 bases, with 18 bases remaining between them. The germline CDR1 and CDR2 sequences are MGHDK and SYGVNS. CDR3 size: 16 residues. The CDR3 coding sequence is TGTGCCAGCAGTGAAGCCTTACGGGTGATTGAGGAAAAACTGTTTTTT. It codes for CASSEALRVIEEKLFF.

J is TRBJ1-2 and V is TRBV25-1; TRBD1 aligns across 7 bases. The germline gives CDR1 MGHDK, CDR2 SYGVNS. CDR3 length: 12 residues. V lost 11 bases and J lost 6; bases outside the gene matches: 9. CDR3 DNA sequence: TGTGCCGCAACCGGGACAGTCGATGGCTACACCTTC. The encoded protein is CAATGTVDGYTF.

This chain joins TRBV7-3 and TRBJ2-7; TRBD1 matches 8 bases. The CDR3 is 14 amino acids. The junction had 6 bases not matched to a gene; V was cut back by 3 bases and J by 5 bases. Germline CDR1 and CDR2: SGHTA and FQGTGA. CDR3 DNA: TGTGCCAGCAGCTTGAGAGGACAGGGCGACGAGCAGTACTTC. Translation: CASSLRGQGDEQYF. Supplemented by reference TRBV7-3 and TRBJ2-7, the full variable domain reads GAGVSQTPSNKVTEKGKYVELRCDPISGHTALYWYRQSLGQGPEFLIYFQGTGAADDSGLPNDRFFAVRPEGSVSTLKIQRTERGDSAVYLCASSLRGQGDEQYFGPGTRLTVT.

The chain uses TRBV28 and TRBJ2-2; the D gene is possibly TRBD1 (6 bases). Trimming took off 7 bases at V and 7 bases at J, with 16 bases between the two ends. This CDR3 region has 14 residues. CDR1 is MDHEN, CDR2 SYDVKM, per germline. The CDR3 region has the DNA TGTGCCAGCACGCCGGGGCAGGGGTTCGGGGAGCTGTTTTTT. Protein product: CASTPGQGFGELFF. The entire variable domain, with the rest obtained from reference TRBV28 and TRBJ2-2, is as follows: DVKVTQSSRYLVKRTGEKVFLECVQDMDHENMFWYRQDPGLGLRLIYFSYDVKMKEKGDIPEGYSVSREKKERFSLILESASTNQTSMYLCASTPGQGFGELFFGEGSRLTVL.

The rearrangement links TRBV18 to TRBJ1-2; TRBD1 matches at 9 bases. Germline assignment: CDR1 KGHSH and CDR2 LQKENI. The V and J ends lost 6 bases and 4 bases, in that order; junction bases with no gene match: 6. There are 14 residues in the CDR3. The CDR3 is CASSLDRGSYGYTF. The CDR3 coding sequence is TGTGCCAGCTCGCTTGACAGGGGGTCCTATGGCTACACCTTC. Filled out from reference TRBV18 and TRBJ1-2, the complete variable domain reads NAGVMQNPRHLVRRRGQEARLRCSPMKGHSHVYWYRQLPEEGLKFMVYLQKENIIDESGMPKERFSAEFPKEGPSILRIQQVVRGDSAAYFCASSLDRGSYGYTFGSGTRLTVV.

This chain links TRBV5-1 with TRBJ1-2; 9 nucleotides agree with TRBD1. Trimming cost V 0 bases and J 6 bases; bases outside gene matches: 3. This CDR3 contains 14 residues. Germline loops: CDR1 SGHRS, CDR2 YFSETQ. CDR3 in amino acids: CASSLGTGGHGYTF. The DNA for the CDR3 is TGCGCCAGCAGCTTGGGAACAGGGGGCCATGGCTACACCTTC.

The chain recombines TRBV19 with TRBJ2-5; 8 positions agree with TRBD1. CDR3 length equals 14 residues. V lost 2 bases and J lost 3; bases outside the gene matches: 2. The germline V gene encodes CDR1 LNHDA and CDR2 SQIVND (reference sequence). The CDR3 loop is CASSIRQGKETQYF. CDR3 bases: TGTGCCAGTAGTATAAGACAGGGGAAAGAGACCCAGTACTTC.

The table lists this clone with a count of one. This chain's CDR3 is CASSTGHWEQYF. CDR3 bases: TGTGCCAGCTCAACAGGACACTGGGAGCAGTACTTC. The chain is built from TRBV18 and TRBJ2-7, with a tentative D call TRBD1 (5 bases). There are 12 residues in the CDR3. Trimming took off 5 bases at V and 7 bases at J, with 12 bases between the two ends. CDR1 is KGHSH and CDR2 is LQKENI in the germline V gene.

The chain is built from TRBV5-1 and TRBJ2-1; TRBD2 might be the D (5 bases). This CDR3 contains 14 residues. Trimming took 5 bases from V and 4 from J, leaving 13 bases between them. Germline assignment: CDR1 SGHRS and CDR2 YFSETQ. In DNA form, the CDR3 reads TGCGCCAGCAGTTTGAGCGGATCGTACAATGAGCAGTTCTTC. Translated: CASSLSGSYNEQFF.

V is TRBV5-1 and J is TRBJ1-5, with D unresolved. The CDR3 covers 12 residues. Looked up from germline, CDR1 is SGHRS and CDR2 is YFSETQ. V was clipped by 0 bases and J by 11 bases, with 9 bases between them. The CDR3 here is CASSLDGRAQHF. CDR3 in DNA: TGCGCCAGCAGCTTGGATGGGAGGGCCCAGCATTTT.

This clone was counted between two and nine times. This sequence joins TRBV19 and TRBJ1-4; TRBD1 agrees at 7 bases. The CDR3 length is 15 residues. Germline CDR1 LNHDA, CDR2 SQIVND (reference sequence). The J segment lost 3 bases and the V segment lost 4 bases, leaving 5 bases of the junction unmatched. The CDR3 DNA reads as TGTGCCAGTAGTACCCGACAGGGCCCTAATGAAAAACTGTTTTTT. This sequence encodes CASSTRQGPNEKLFF.

The gene calls are TRBV15 and TRBJ2-7, with D possibly being TRBD1 (5 bases). V was shortened by 1 base and J by 9 bases, with 19 bases between the two germline ends. Per germline, CDR1 LNHNV and CDR2 YYDKDF (reference sequence). The CDR3 runs to 15 residues. CDR3 DNA: TGTGCCACCAGCAGAGGGTCAGGGCCAGAGGTCGGGCAGTACTTC. The encoded protein is CATSRGSGPEVGQYF.

This chain joins TRBV9 and TRBJ2-7; 7 positions match TRBD1. The V segment lost 4 bases and the J segment 5 bases; nucleotides outside the gene matches: 6. The CDR3 sequence is 13 residues long. Germline-derived CDR1 and CDR2 are SGDLS and YYNGEE. CDR3 nucleotides: TGTGCCAGCAGCCTGGGGACAGATCACGAGCAGTACTTC. Residues: CASSLGTDHEQYF. Based on the CDR3 plus reference TRBV9 and TRBJ2-7, the full variable domain is DSGVTQTPKHLITATGQRVTLRCSPRSGDLSVYWYQQSLDQGLQFLIQYYNGEERAKGNILERFSAQQFPDLHSELNLSSLELGDSALYFCASSLGTDHEQYFGPGTRLTVT.

The V gene is TRBV7-9, the J gene TRBJ2-1, with D hard to call. The CDR3 has 15 amino acids. Germline CDR1 SEHNR, CDR2 FQNEAQ (reference sequence). V was pared by 7 bases and J by 0 bases, with 13 bases between. CDR3 residues: CASTVDSASYNEQFF. The CDR3 DNA is TGTGCCAGCACCGTTGACTCCGCCTCCTACAATGAGCAGTTCTTC.

The chain has TRBV12-3 or TRBV12-4 and TRBJ2-1, with a weak D call TRBD1 (6 bases). The CDR3 consists of 13 residues. V lost 6 bases to trimming and J lost 5 bases, with 11 bases between them. The CDR3 loop is CASSQGTNNEQFF. CDR3 nucleotides: TGTGCCAGCAGCCAAGGGACAAACAATGAGCAGTTCTTC.

The rearrangement links TRBV2 to TRBJ1-2; 7 nucleotides line up with TRBD1. V trimming: 8 bases; J trimming: 0 bases; junction bases outside the gene matches: 3. The CDR3 totals 13 residues. The germline CDR1 and CDR2 sequences are SNHLY and FYNNEI. This chain's CDR3 is CASGGTANYGYTF. In nucleotides, the CDR3 is TGTGCCAGCGGAGGGACAGCTAACTATGGCTACACCTTC.

The rearrangement joins TRBV30 to TRBJ1-3; possible D gene TRBD1, 5 bases. V lost 8 bases and J lost 0, with 8 bases in between. Germline V gene sequence: CDR1 GTSNPN, CDR2 SVGIG (reference sequence). This CDR3 is 12 amino acids long. The CDR3, as DNA: TGTGCCACCAGGGTCTCTGGAAACACCATATATTTT. The encoded protein is CATRVSGNTIYF. The whole variable domain, remainder taken from reference TRBV30 and TRBJ1-3, is SQTIHQWPATLVQPVGSPLSLECTVEGTSNPNLYWYRQAAGRGLQLLFYSVGIGQISSEVPQNLSASRPQDRQFILSSKKLLLSDSGFYLCATRVSGNTIYFGEGSWLTVV.

This chain links TRBV19 with TRBJ2-7; 8 bases map to TRBD1. The V and J ends lost 6 bases and 2 bases, in that order; junction bases with no gene match: 6. Germline-derived CDR1 and CDR2 are LNHDA and SQIVND (reference sequence). CDR3 length: 14 residues. The CDR3 DNA reads TGTGCCAGTAGCCCCGGGACAGGCACCTACGAGCAGTACTTC. It translates to CASSPGTGTYEQYF.

The chain is built from TRBV5-8 and TRBJ2-3; D ambiguous. Germline loops: CDR1 SGHTS, CDR2 YDEGEE. The CDR3 totals 16 residues. The germline V and J ends were trimmed by 0 bases and 3 bases, with 14 bases remaining between them. CDR3 sequence reads: CASSLARMAVTDTQYF. The CDR3, as DNA: TGTGCCAGCAGCTTGGCCCGGATGGCGGTGACAGATACGCAGTATTTT.

This clone was seen a single time. CDR3 in amino acids: CASSFGREWYNEQFF. In DNA, the CDR3 is TGTGCCAGCAGCTTCGGGAGGGAGTGGTACAATGAGCAGTTCTTC. The chain links TRBV5-8 to TRBJ2-1; 8 bases are a match to TRBD2. Germline V gene data show CDR1 as SGHTS and CDR2 as YDEGEE. CDR3 length: 15 residues. The V segment lost 2 bases and the J segment 4 bases; nucleotides outside the gene matches: 5.

The chain's CDR3 is CASSPRDRGRTDTQYF. The CDR3, as DNA: TGTGCCAGCAGCCCCCGGGACAGGGGCCGCACAGATACGCAGTATTTT. The V gene is TRBV14, the J gene TRBJ2-3; the match to TRBD1 covers 10 bases. The trim removed 4 bases at V and 1 base at J, leaving 5 bases unmatched. Germline V gene data show CDR1 as SGHDN and CDR2 as FVKESK. This CDR3 is 16 amino acids long.

The chain combines TRBV28 with TRBJ2-1; the D gene is possibly TRBD1 (6 bases). There are 13 residues in the CDR3. Trimming stripped 7 bases from V and 7 bases from J, with 14 bases between. CDR1 MDHEN and CDR2 SYDVKM come from the germline V gene. CDR3: CASIRPQGNEQFF. CDR3 nucleotide sequence: TGTGCCAGCATTAGACCCCAGGGGAATGAGCAGTTCTTC.

Only a few counts were recorded for this clone. Written as DNA, the CDR3 is TGTGCCAGCAGCCAAGGGACTAGCACAGATACGCAGTATTTT. Residues: CASSQGTSTDTQYF. The rearrangement uses TRBV4-2 and TRBJ2-3; D is perhaps TRBD2 (5 bases). V was trimmed by 1 base and J by 0 bases, leaving 5 bases between them. CDR3 length: 14 residues. Looked up from germline, CDR1 is LGHNA and CDR2 is YNFKEQ.

The V call is TRBV4-3, the J call TRBJ1-2, with D unclear. Trimming removed 7 bases from V and 1 base from J, with 10 bases in between. Germline CDR1 is LGHNA and CDR2 is YSLEER. The CDR3 is 13 residues long. The CDR3 DNA reads as TGCGCCAGCAAGCAAGACAATAACTATGGCTACACCTTC. Encoded protein: CASKQDNNYGYTF.

The rearrangement uses TRBV15 and TRBJ1-2; no clear D. The V end was cut by 4 bases, the J end by 0 bases, with 3 bases between. CDR1 is LNHNV, CDR2 YYDKDF, per germline (reference sequence). This CDR3 is 12 amino acids long. In nucleotides, the CDR3 is TGTGCCACCAGCATTACTAACTATGGCTACACCTTC. This encodes CATSITNYGYTF.

The chain is built from TRBV5-6 and TRBJ2-7, with D hard to call. Germline assignment: CDR1 SGHDT and CDR2 YYEEEE. Trimming took off 0 bases at V and 7 bases at J, with 5 bases between the two ends. The CDR3 covers 11 residues. The CDR3 loop reads CASSLGPEQYF. CDR3 DNA: TGTGCCAGCAGCTTGGGGCCAGAGCAGTACTTC.

This clone was observed a handful of times. The rearrangement joins TRBV4-3 to TRBJ2-2; the D gene is possibly TRBD2 (6 bases). Germline V lookup: CDR1 LGHNA, CDR2 YSLEER. This CDR3 is built from 17 residues. V was cut by 1 base and J by 7 bases, with 19 bases left in between. The CDR3 region is CASSQGSNSGWGGELFF. For the CDR3, the DNA is TGCGCCAGCAGCCAAGGCTCTAATAGCGGTTGGGGCGGGGAGCTGTTTTTT.